Each of the 22 T cell receptor beta chains below was sequenced from the same sample in a study of T cells after somatic rescue of genetic block. The protocol was immunoSEQ multiplex PCR, while the TCRdb copy is restricted to in-frame clones and leaves out a portion. The repertoire has about 63,000 clones, about 91% of them found once; the top ten carry approximately 3%. The sequencing sample was made of peripheral blood mononuclear cells (PBMCs). Receptors originate from a man aged 40-50 years.

This clone came up once. The genes are TRBV7-8 and TRBJ2-2, with 7 bases lining up with TRBD2. The CDR3 is made up of 14 amino acids. Germline CDR1 SGHVS, CDR2 FQNEAQ. Trimming cost V 8 bases and J 6 bases; bases outside gene matches: 9. DNA of the CDR3: TGTGCCAGCTTGGAGGGGAGGGTATCCGGGGAGCTGTTTTTT. This sequence encodes CASLEGRVSGELFF.

This chain connects TRBV5-1 to TRBJ1-2, with no clear D. Germline V gene data show CDR1 as SGHRS and CDR2 as YFSETQ. This CDR3 is 15 amino acids long. V lost 0 bases and J 7 bases, leaving 16 bases between the germline ends. CDR3 loop: CASSLAGQAIGGYTF. CDR3 DNA sequence: TGCGCCAGCAGCTTGGCGGGTCAGGCCATAGGTGGCTACACCTTC.

This chain's CDR3 is CASSFMRLKGSTSYEQYF. CDR3 coding DNA: TGTGCCAGCAGTTTCATGAGGCTTAAAGGGTCTACCTCCTACGAGCAGTACTTC. The V call is TRBV28, the J call TRBJ2-7; D remains ambiguous. There are 18 residues in the CDR3. The V end was cut by 3 bases, the J end by 0 bases, with 21 bases between. Per germline, CDR1 MDHEN and CDR2 SYDVKM.

The CDR3 loop reads CASRAGSQPQHF. The CDR3 DNA follows: TGTGCCAGCAGGGCGGGGAGTCAGCCCCAGCATTTT. This chain uses TRBV6-1 with TRBJ1-5; D unclear. Per the germline V gene, CDR1 is MNHNS and CDR2 is SASEGT. This CDR3 is built from 12 residues. The V end lost 6 bases, the J end lost 6 bases, and 9 bases lay between the germline ends.

Notes on this clone: This sample includes further DNA sequences coding for the same CDR3. The chain has TRBV6-6 and TRBJ1-5; D may be TRBD1 (5 bases). Germline V lookup: CDR1 MNHNY, CDR2 SVGAGI (reference sequence). V was cut by 8 bases and J by 6 bases, with 14 bases left in between. The CDR3 covers 13 residues. CDR3 amino acids: CASGPQGIQPQHF. The CDR3 DNA is TGTGCCAGCGGACCCCAGGGCATTCAGCCCCAGCATTTT.

This clone appeared once. V gene TRBV6-1 combines with J gene TRBJ1-2, with unresolved D. The CDR3 is 15 amino acids. Germline assignment: CDR1 MNHNS and CDR2 SASEGT. Trimming left V 5 bases short and J 5 bases short, with 18 bases between. CDR3 loop: CASSPTLPGQYGYTF. In DNA form, the CDR3 reads TGTGCCAGCAGTCCGACCCTTCCGGGCCAATATGGCTACACCTTC.

The chain has TRBV4-3 and TRBJ2-6; 10 positions agree with TRBD1. The CDR3 spans 19 residues. In germline, CDR1 is LGHNA, CDR2 YSLEER. V lost 0 bases and J lost 3; bases outside the gene matches: 8. CDR3 in DNA: TGCGCCAGCAGCCAAGATCCTAAGACAGGGGGCTTTGGGGCCAACGTCCTGACTTTC. Translating gives CASSQDPKTGGFGANVLTF.

The CDR3 DNA reads TGTGCCAGCAGTTTATCGAGGACAGGGATGGGATACGAGCAGTACTTC. It is translated as CASSLSRTGMGYEQYF. The V and J genes are TRBV27 and TRBJ2-7, with TRBD1 matching 8 bases. Germline CDR1 and CDR2: MNHEY and SMNVEV (reference sequence). V was clipped by 0 bases and J by 4 bases; unmatched bases: 8. The CDR3 sequence is 16 residues long.

Only one count was recorded for this clone. The chain carries TRBV7-8 and TRBJ1-5; D is unclear. Trimming took 1 base from V and 7 from J, leaving 14 bases between them. CDR3 length: 15 residues. Germline V gene sequence: CDR1 SGHVS, CDR2 FQNEAQ. The CDR3 DNA reads TGTGCCAGCAGCTTAGAATCGGCGGCGGGGCAGCCCCAGCATTTT. It encodes CASSLESAAGQPQHF. Full variable domain (outside the CDR3, taken from reference TRBV7-8 and TRBJ1-5): GAGVSQSPRYKVAKRGQDVALRCDPISGHVSLFWYQQALGQGPEFLTYFQNEAQLDKSGLPSDRFFAERPEGSVSTLKIQRTQQEDSAVYLCASSLESAAGQPQHFGDGTRLSIL.

The genes are TRBV2 and TRBJ2-5; D perhaps matches TRBD1 (6 bases). The CDR3 covers 12 residues. With 5 bases removed from V and 7 bases from J, the gap between germline ends came to 11 bases. The germline CDR1 and CDR2 sequences are SNHLY and FYNNEI. The CDR3 DNA is TGTGCCAGCAGTCTTATGACAGGGACCCAGTACTTC. Protein sequence: CASSLMTGTQYF.

The chain employs TRBV11-3 and TRBJ2-5; 9 positions agree with TRBD2. Germline CDR1 and CDR2: SGHNT and YENEEA. This CDR3 spans 15 amino acids. J was trimmed by 3 bases and V by 4 bases; bases with no gene match: 6. The DNA of the CDR3 is TGTGCCAGCAGCTACGGGCTAGCGGGAAAAGAGACCCAGTACTTC. This sequence encodes CASSYGLAGKETQYF.

CDR3 loop: CASSIGGGTEAFF. CDR3 nucleotide sequence: TGTGCCTCCTCCATTGGGGGGGGGACTGAAGCTTTCTTT. The chain couples TRBV7-6 to TRBJ1-1, with D tentatively TRBD1 (5 bases). Trimming took 11 bases from V and 5 from J, leaving 18 bases between them. The CDR3 totals 13 residues. CDR1 is SGHVS and CDR2 is FNYEAQ in the germline V gene.

This rearrangement joins TRBV6-1 to TRBJ2-2; D is ambiguous. V gave up 3 bases and J gave up 1 base, with 6 bases separating them. This CDR3 is built from 14 residues. CDR1 is MNHNS and CDR2 is SASEGT in the germline V gene. CDR3 region: CASSDWMNTGELFF. DNA of the CDR3: TGTGCCAGCAGTGACTGGATGAACACCGGGGAGCTGTTTTTT.

J is TRBJ2-7 and V is TRBV6-5; maybe TRBD1 (5 bases). The CDR3 spans 12 residues. Trimming left V 5 bases short and J 3 bases short, with 8 bases between. Germline V gives CDR1 MNHEY, CDR2 SVGAGI. This CDR3 reads CASSLDNYEQYF. The CDR3 DNA is TGTGCCAGCAGTCTGGACAACTACGAGCAGTACTTC.

The chain joins TRBV4-1 to TRBJ2-5; TRBD2 is a possible D gene (5 bases). The CDR3 is 15 residues long. V was clipped by 1 base and J by 5 bases, with 14 bases between them. Looked up from germline, CDR1 is MGHRA and CDR2 is YSYEKL. The chain's CDR3 is CASSQAGVDGETQYF. The CDR3 DNA reads as TGCGCCAGCAGCCAAGCCGGGGTTGACGGGGAGACCCAGTACTTC.

The chain employs TRBV25-1 and TRBJ1-1, with unresolved D. Trimming shortened V by 3 bases and J by 0 bases, and 8 bases separated the two germline ends. CDR1 is MGHDK and CDR2 is SYGVNS in the germline V gene. The CDR3 runs 14 residues. CDR3 in DNA: TGTGCCAGCAGTGATCAGGTAATGAACACTGAAGCTTTCTTT. Translated: CASSDQVMNTEAFF.

This clone is a singleton in its sample. CDR3 residues: CASSYGTNYNEQFF. The CDR3, as DNA: TGTGCCAGCAGTTACGGCACAAATTACAATGAGCAGTTCTTC. This chain links TRBV6-6 with TRBJ2-1; D not certain. Germline CDR1 and CDR2: MNHNY and SVGAGI (reference sequence). The CDR3 has 14 residues. V was pared by 2 bases and J by 4 bases, with 9 bases between.

The chain combines TRBV19 with TRBJ1-2; 9 bases agree with TRBD1. Unmatched junction bases numbered 10, after V lost 4 bases and J lost 7 bases. The CDR3 is 15 residues long. Germline CDR1 LNHDA, CDR2 SQIVND (reference sequence). In DNA, the CDR3 is TGTGCCAGTAGTACATCCCCGGGACAGGGTGTTGGCTACACCTTC. Encoded protein: CASSTSPGQGVGYTF.

The chain is built from TRBV7-9 and TRBJ2-7; 7 positions match TRBD1. The germline V gene has CDR1 SEHNR and CDR2 FQNEAQ (reference sequence). The J segment lost 0 bases and the V segment lost 5 bases, leaving 4 bases of the junction unmatched. The CDR3 totals 14 residues. The CDR3 DNA is TGTGCCAGCAGCATGGACAGGTTCTCCTACGAGCAGTACTTC. It is translated as CASSMDRFSYEQYF.

The chain recombines TRBV19 with TRBJ1-1; D gene uncertain. This CDR3 is built from 14 residues. The V end was cut by 3 bases, the J end by 2 bases, with 10 bases between. In germline, CDR1 is LNHDA, CDR2 SQIVND (reference sequence). The CDR3 sequence is CASSIEAGNTEAFF. The CDR3 region has the DNA TGTGCCAGTAGTATCGAGGCAGGAAACACTGAAGCTTTCTTT.

V is TRBV4-1 and J is TRBJ1-2; 8 nucleotides match TRBD1. Looked up from germline, CDR1 is MGHRA and CDR2 is YSYEKL. V was pared by 1 base and J by 6 bases, with 7 bases of the junction left unmatched. The CDR3 covers 15 residues. CDR3 in amino acids: CASSQGPGGRNGYTF. The CDR3 DNA sequence: TGCGCCAGCAGCCAAGGTCCAGGGGGCCGGAATGGCTACACCTTC.

V is TRBV13 and J is TRBJ2-6; no firm D call. Trimming took off 5 bases at V and 4 bases at J, with 15 bases between the two ends. The CDR3 has 16 amino acids. Germline CDR1 is PRHDT and CDR2 is FYEKMQ (reference sequence). CDR3 in amino acids: CASSPPGFSGANVLTF. CDR3 bases: TGTGCCAGCAGCCCGCCCGGTTTCTCCGGGGCCAACGTCCTGACTTTC.